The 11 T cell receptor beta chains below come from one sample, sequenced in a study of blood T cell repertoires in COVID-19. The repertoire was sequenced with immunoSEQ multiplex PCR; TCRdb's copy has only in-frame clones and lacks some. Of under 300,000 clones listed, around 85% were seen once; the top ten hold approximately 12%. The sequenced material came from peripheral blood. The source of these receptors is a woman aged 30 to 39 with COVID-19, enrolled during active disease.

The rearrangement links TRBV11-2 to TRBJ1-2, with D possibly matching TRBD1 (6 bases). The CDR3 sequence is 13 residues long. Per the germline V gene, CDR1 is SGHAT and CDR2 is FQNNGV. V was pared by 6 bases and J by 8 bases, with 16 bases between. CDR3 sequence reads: CASRRTGLRGYTF. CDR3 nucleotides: TGTGCCAGCAGACGAACAGGGTTGCGCGGCTACACCTTC.

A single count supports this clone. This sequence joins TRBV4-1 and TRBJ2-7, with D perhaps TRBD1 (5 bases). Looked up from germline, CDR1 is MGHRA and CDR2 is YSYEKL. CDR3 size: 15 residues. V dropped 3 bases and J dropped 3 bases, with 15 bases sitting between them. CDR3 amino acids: CASSHAHVTGYEQYF. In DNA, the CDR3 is TGCGCCAGCAGCCATGCCCATGTCACAGGCTACGAGCAGTACTTC.

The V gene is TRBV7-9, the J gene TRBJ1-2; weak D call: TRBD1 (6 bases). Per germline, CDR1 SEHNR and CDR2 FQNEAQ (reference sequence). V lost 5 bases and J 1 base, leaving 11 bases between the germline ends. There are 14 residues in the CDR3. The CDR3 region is CASSRGDYNYGYTF. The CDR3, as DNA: TGTGCCAGCAGCAGGGGGGACTATAACTATGGCTACACCTTC.

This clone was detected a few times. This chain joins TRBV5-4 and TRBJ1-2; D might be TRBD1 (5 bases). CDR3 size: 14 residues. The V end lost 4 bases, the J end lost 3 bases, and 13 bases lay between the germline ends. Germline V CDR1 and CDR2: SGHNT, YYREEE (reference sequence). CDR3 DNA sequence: TGTGCCAGCAGCGACGGGTTAGGGGACTATGGCTACACCTTC. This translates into CASSDGLGDYGYTF.

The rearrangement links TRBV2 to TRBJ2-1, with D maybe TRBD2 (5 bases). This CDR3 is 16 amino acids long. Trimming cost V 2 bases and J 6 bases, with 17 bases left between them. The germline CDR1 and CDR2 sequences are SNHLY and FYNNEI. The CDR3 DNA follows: TGTGCCAGCAGTGAACTAGGGCAGGAGGCTGGCAATGAGCAGTTCTTC. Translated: CASSELGQEAGNEQFF.

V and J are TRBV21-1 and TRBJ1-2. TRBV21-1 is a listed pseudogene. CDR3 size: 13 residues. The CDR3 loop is CASSKAPTGYNTF. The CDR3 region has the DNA TGTGCCAGCAGCAAAGCTCCGACGGGATACAACACCTTC.

CDR3 sequence: CSVVGQNTGELFF. DNA for the CDR3: TGCAGCGTTGTGGGACAGAACACCGGGGAGCTGTTTTTT. The V call is TRBV29-1, the J call TRBJ2-2; a possible D gene is TRBD1 (6 bases). Germline CDR1 and CDR2: SQVTM and ANQGSEA. The V and J ends lost 4 bases and 1 base respectively, with 7 bases between them. The CDR3 runs 13 residues.

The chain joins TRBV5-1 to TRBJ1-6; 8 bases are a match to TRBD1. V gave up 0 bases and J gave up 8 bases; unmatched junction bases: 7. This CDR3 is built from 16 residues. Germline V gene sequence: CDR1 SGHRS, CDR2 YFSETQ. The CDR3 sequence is CASSLAGQGAYSPLHF. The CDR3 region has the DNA TGCGCCAGCAGCTTGGCAGGGCAGGGGGCTTATTCACCCCTCCACTTT.

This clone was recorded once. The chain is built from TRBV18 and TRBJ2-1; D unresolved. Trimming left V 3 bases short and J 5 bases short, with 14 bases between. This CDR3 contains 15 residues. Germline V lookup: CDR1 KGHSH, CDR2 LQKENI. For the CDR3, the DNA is TGTGCCAGCTCACCCGACGGGTCTCGCGACAATGAGCAGTTCTTC. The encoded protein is CASSPDGSRDNEQFF.

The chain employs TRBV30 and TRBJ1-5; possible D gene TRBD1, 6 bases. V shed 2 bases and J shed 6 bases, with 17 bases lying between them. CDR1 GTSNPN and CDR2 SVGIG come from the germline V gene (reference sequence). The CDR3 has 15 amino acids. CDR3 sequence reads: CAWSRAGAGGQPQHF. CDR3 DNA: TGTGCCTGGAGTCGCGCGGGGGCGGGAGGTCAGCCCCAGCATTTT.

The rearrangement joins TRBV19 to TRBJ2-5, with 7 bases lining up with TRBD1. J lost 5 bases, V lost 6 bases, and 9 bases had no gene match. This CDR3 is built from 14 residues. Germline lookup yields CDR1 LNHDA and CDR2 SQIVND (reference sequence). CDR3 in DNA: TGTGCCAGTAGGGCAGTTGACAGGGTCGAGACCCAGTACTTC. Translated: CASRAVDRVETQYF.